This entry lists 11 T cell receptor beta chains sequenced from one sample in a study of blood T cell repertoires in COVID-19. TCRdb keeps only in-frame clones here, not all; method: immunoSEQ multiplex PCR. The sample holds some 350,000 clones, 80% to 90% seen once. The sequenced material came from PBMCs or T cells enriched from blood (not recorded which). Source of these receptors: a woman in her 30s who had recovered from COVID-19.

The genes are TRBV5-6 and TRBJ1-3; TRBD1 might be the D (5 bases). The CDR3 is made up of 17 amino acids. Trimming took 0 bases from V and 0 from J, leaving 13 bases between them. Germline lookup yields CDR1 SGHDT and CDR2 YYEEEE. Here the CDR3 reads CASSLAWRDLSGNTIYF. CDR3 coding DNA: TGTGCCAGCAGCTTGGCCTGGCGGGACCTCTCTGGAAACACCATATATTTT.

Worth noting for this clone: Other DNA sequences in the same sample also yield this CDR3. The chain couples TRBV2 to TRBJ1-1, with D maybe TRBD1 (6 bases). CDR3 size: 13 residues. The germline CDR1 and CDR2 sequences are SNHLY and FYNNEI. With 7 bases removed from V and 2 bases from J, the gap between germline ends came to 11 bases. The CDR3 DNA is TGTGCCAGCACAGGGGAAACAAACACTGAAGCTTTCTTT. Translation gives CASTGETNTEAFF.

This chain uses TRBV19 with TRBJ1-2; 8 bases map to TRBD1. CDR1 is LNHDA, CDR2 SQIVND, per germline (reference sequence). The CDR3 is 16 residues long. J was trimmed by 4 bases and V by 5 bases; bases with no gene match: 12. In nucleotides, the CDR3 is TGTGCCAGTAGTGTTCCGAGGACAGGGAAGTTCTATGGCTACACCTTC. Translating it yields CASSVPRTGKFYGYTF. Combining the CDR3 with reference TRBV19 and TRBJ1-2 gives the whole variable domain DGGITQSPKYLFRKEGQNVTLSCEQNLNHDAMYWYRQDPGQGLRLIYYSQIVNDFQKGDIAEGYSVSREKKESFPLTVTSAQKNPTAFYLCASSVPRTGKFYGYTFGSGTRLTVV.

The genes are TRBV12-3 or TRBV12-4 and TRBJ2-7, with D perhaps TRBD2 (6 bases). The CDR3 runs 11 residues. The V gene lost 8 bases and the J gene lost 5 bases, with 10 bases spanning the gap. CDR3 sequence (DNA): TGTGCCAGCGGGGAGGCGAACGAGCAGTACTTC. Protein sequence: CASGEANEQYF.

The chain uses TRBV4-1 and TRBJ2-1; a weak D match, TRBD2 (5 bases). The CDR3 has 17 residues. V was cut by 2 bases and J by 10 bases, with 24 bases left in between. CDR1 and CDR2 from the germline V gene are MGHRA and YSYEKL. For the CDR3, the DNA is TGCGCCAGCAGCCAAAAAACTCACGGGGAGTTAATAGAGGAGCAGTTCTTC. The encoded protein is CASSQKTHGELIEEQFF.

The chain uses TRBV6-5 and TRBJ1-2; no clear D gene. Germline CDR1 MNHEY, CDR2 SVGAGI. The V gene lost 4 bases and the J gene lost 4 bases, with 10 bases spanning the gap. The CDR3 runs 13 residues. In nucleotides, the CDR3 is TGTGCCAGCAGTTCCGACGGGGTCTATGGCTACACCTTC. Encoded protein: CASSSDGVYGYTF.

The chain couples TRBV27 to TRBJ2-2, with TRBD2 as a possible D gene (6 bases). Germline lookup yields CDR1 MNHEY and CDR2 SMNVEV (reference sequence). The V gene lost 6 bases and the J gene lost 7 bases, with 12 bases spanning the gap. The CDR3 runs to 13 residues. The CDR3 bases are TGTGCCAGCAGGCCTAGGGGAGGCGGGGAGCTGTTTTTT. It translates to CASRPRGGGELFF.

A few counts support this clone. The chain uses TRBV6-5 and TRBJ1-6, with 9 bases matching TRBD1. CDR1 and CDR2 from the germline V gene are MNHEY and SVGAGI. Trimming took 6 bases from V and 13 from J; bases not matched to a gene: 10. The CDR3 length is 14 residues. The CDR3 nucleotides are TGTGCCAGCAGGGCACAGGGGGCATCACCCCCCCTCCACTTT. Protein sequence: CASRAQGASPPLHF.

This chain links TRBV4-2 with TRBJ1-1; D remains ambiguous. This CDR3 spans 16 amino acids. V was shortened by 1 base and J by 2 bases, with 14 bases between the two germline ends. Germline lookup yields CDR1 LGHNA and CDR2 YNFKEQ. The CDR3 reads CASSQVNRQFNTEAFF. CDR3 DNA: TGTGCCAGCAGCCAAGTTAATCGTCAGTTCAACACTGAAGCTTTCTTT.

The rearrangement links TRBV6-5 to TRBJ1-3; no clear D. With 2 bases removed from V and 4 bases from J, the gap between germline ends came to 6 bases. Germline V lookup: CDR1 MNHEY, CDR2 SVGAGI. The CDR3 consists of 13 residues. CDR3: CASSYGRGNTIYF. The CDR3 DNA follows: TGTGCCAGCAGTTACGGTCGGGGAAACACCATATATTTT.

The V gene is TRBV6-5, the J gene TRBJ2-7; the D gene is possibly TRBD2 (5 bases). The ends were cut back, 7 bases at V and 3 bases at J, with 16 bases in the middle. Germline assignment: CDR1 MNHEY and CDR2 SVGAGI. The CDR3 totals 14 residues. CDR3 DNA sequence: TGTGCCAGCAACCGCGAACCCGGGAACTACGAGCAGTACTTC. Translating it yields CASNREPGNYEQYF.